Listed below are T cell receptor beta chains from one sample, sequenced in a study of T cells in Graves' hyperthyroidism and ophthalmopathy. One entry per CDR3 protein results from TCRdb running MiXCR on the multiplex PCR reads. The profile shows about 500,000 distinct CDR3 sequences, roughly 18% of them singletons. The sample consisted of blood. The receptor source for this set is a woman under 30 with Graves' ophthalmopathy. Each CDR3 is given with its conserved first and last residue. The order of the fields is clone size, J gene, V gene, D gene, CDR3 protein, CDR3 DNA. The D gene is left open where the match is weak. Expanded clones get a size class; other rows say once, few or many, or leave the size out.

>NA|TRBJ2-7|TRBV4-3|NA
CASSQGVYGSQNEQYF
TGCGCCAGCAGCCAAGGAGTTTATGGGAGTCAGAACGAGCAGTACTTC
>many|TRBJ2-2|TRBV2|TRBD1
CASSEAGGGGGELFF
TGTGCCAGCAGTGAGGCAGGGGGCGGCGGCGGGGAGCTGTTTTTT
>few|TRBJ1-5|TRBV20-1|NA
CSAWSLGNQPQHF
TGCAGTGCGTGGAGTTTGGGCAATCAGCCCCAGCATTTT
>many|TRBJ2-1|TRBV28|NA
CASSFSRALYNEQFF
TGTGCCAGCAGTTTCAGCAGGGCCTTATACAATGAGCAGTTCTTC
>many|TRBJ2-5|TRBV28|NA
CASTRLGQGLQTQYF
TGTGCCAGCACCCGCTTGGGGCAGGGGCTGCAGACCCAGTACTTC
>NA|TRBJ2-1|TRBV3-1|NA
CASSPSGGIGNEQFF
TGTGCCAGCAGCCCTTCAGGAGGGATAGGCAATGAGCAGTTCTTC
>few|TRBJ2-7|TRBV4-1|TRBD1
CASSPERGQGAPSSYEQYF
TGCGCCAGCAGCCCTGAGCGGGGACAGGGGGCCCCCAGCTCCTACGAGCAGTACTTC
>many|TRBJ2-7|TRBV15|NA
CATSRDPGLAVTYEQYF
TGTGCCACCAGCAGAGATCCTGGCTTAGCGGTAACCTACGAGCAGTACTTC
>few|TRBJ2-6|TRBV5-1|NA
CASSTGTSGANVLTF
TGCGCCAGCAGCACCGGGACTTCTGGGGCCAACGTCCTGACTTTC
>few|TRBJ2-7|TRBV27|NA
CASSLAISAYEQYF
TGTGCCAGCAGTTTGGCCATATCTGCCTACGAGCAGTACTTC
>many|TRBJ2-5|TRBV28|NA
CASRSEGTQYF
TGTGCCAGCAGGTCGGAGGGGACCCAGTACTTC
>few|TRBJ2-7|TRBV4-1|TRBD1
CASSRDRGPAYEQYF
TGCGCCAGCAGCCGGGACAGAGGTCCGGCCTACGAGCAGTACTTC
>few|TRBJ2-1|TRBV19|TRBD2
CASTAGEYNEQFF
TGTGCCAGTACGGCGGGAGAGTACAATGAGCAGTTCTTC
>many|TRBJ1-2|TRBV10-3|TRBD1
CATGTANYGYTF
TGTGCCACCGGGACAGCTAACTATGGCTACACCTTC
>many|TRBJ1-2|TRBV28|NA
CASGLTGLYGYTF
TGTGCCAGCGGGCTTACAGGGCTCTATGGCTACACCTTC
>NA|TRBJ2-3|TRBV28|TRBD2
CASSEIRLAGSTDTQYF
TGTGCCAGCAGCGAAATTAGACTAGCGGGGAGCACAGATACGCAGTATTTT
>NA|TRBJ1-2|TRBV6-1|NA
CASSEGTAGNYGYTF
TGTGCCAGCAGTGAAGGAACGGCGGGAAACTATGGCTACACCTTC
>many|TRBJ2-1|TRBV20-1|TRBD2
CSARDSVGGDSSYNEQFF
TGCAGTGCTAGAGATTCCGTGGGGGGGGATAGCTCCTACAATGAGCAGTTCTTC
>few|TRBJ1-4|TRBV20-1|TRBD1
CSAEDRVTNEKLFF
TGCAGTGCTGAAGACAGGGTGACTAATGAAAAACTGTTTTTT
>many|TRBJ2-7|TRBV13|TRBD1
CASSMGDRRDEQYF
TGTGCCAGCAGCATGGGGGACAGGAGGGACGAGCAGTACTTC